This T cell receptor beta chain was identified during a study of blood T cell repertoires in COVID-19. On the study more broadly: From T cells, B-cell-depleted T cells, or PBMCs came the material, which was cDNA or gDNA.

CDR1 and CDR2 (germline): SNHLY, FYNNEI. With 6 bases clipped from V and 6 bases from J, the junction kept 7 bases outside the gene matches. The CDR3 is 13 amino acids. Sequenced by immunoSEQ multiplex PCR; TCRdb stores in-frame clones only, minus some. Of about 130,000 clones listed, about 85% are singletons. The chain joins TRBV2 to TRBJ1-1; 7 bases agree with TRBD1. Sequenced input: peripheral blood. This sequence originates from a man aged 40-50 years with active or convalescent COVID-19. The CDR3 DNA reads as TGTGCCAGCAGCGCGGCTCAGGGGGCTGAAGCTTTCTTT. Amino acids: CASSAAQGAEAFF.